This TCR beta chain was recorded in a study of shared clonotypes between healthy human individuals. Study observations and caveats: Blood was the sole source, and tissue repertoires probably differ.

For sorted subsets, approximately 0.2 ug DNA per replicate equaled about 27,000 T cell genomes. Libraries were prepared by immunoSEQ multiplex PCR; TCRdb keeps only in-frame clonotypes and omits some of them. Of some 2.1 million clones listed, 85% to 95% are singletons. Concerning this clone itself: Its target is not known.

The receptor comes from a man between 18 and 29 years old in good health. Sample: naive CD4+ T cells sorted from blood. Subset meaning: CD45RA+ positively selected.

The CDR3 sequence is CASSLRRQRETQYF. Written as DNA, the CDR3 is TGTGCCAGCAGCTTGAGGCGGCAACGAGAGACCCAGTACTTC. The chain recombines TRBV5-6 with TRBJ2-5; no clear D. The CDR3 length is 14 residues. CDR1 is SGHDT, CDR2 YYEEEE, per germline. Trimming removed 1 base from V and 4 bases from J, with 11 bases in between.